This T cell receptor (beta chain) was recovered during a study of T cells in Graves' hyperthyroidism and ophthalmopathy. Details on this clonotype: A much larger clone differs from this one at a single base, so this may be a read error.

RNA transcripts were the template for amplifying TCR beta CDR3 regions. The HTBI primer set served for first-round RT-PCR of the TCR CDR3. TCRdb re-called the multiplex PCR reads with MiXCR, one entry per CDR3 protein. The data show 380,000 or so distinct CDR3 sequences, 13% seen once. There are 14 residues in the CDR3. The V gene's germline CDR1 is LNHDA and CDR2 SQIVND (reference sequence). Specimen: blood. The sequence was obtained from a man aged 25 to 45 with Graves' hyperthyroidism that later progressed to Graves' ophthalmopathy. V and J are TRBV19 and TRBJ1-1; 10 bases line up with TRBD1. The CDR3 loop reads CVTQRTGGFTEAFF. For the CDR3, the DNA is TGTGTCACCCAACGGACAGGGGGATTTACTGAAGCTTTCTTT.